These T cell receptor beta chains were read from a single sample in a study of cytomegalovirus exposure and HLA in healthy donors. Assay: immunoSEQ multiplex PCR; the TCRdb copy retains only in-frame clones and omits some. This sample has 82,000 or so clones, with approximately 81% found just once. The sequenced sample consisted of PBMCs. The receptors were gathered from a woman in her 50s in good health and CMV-seropositive. Each CDR3 is given with its conserved first and last residue. D genes are given only for firm matches. Only part of the rows carry a size: once, few, many, or a class if the clone is expanded.

d_call | j_call | clone_size | v_call | cdr3_nt | cdr3_aa
NA | TRBJ2-1 | NA | TRBV6-1 | TGTGCCAGCAGTGAACAGGGTTTCGGGGGGCAGTTCTTC | CASSEQGFGGQFF
TRBD2 | TRBJ2-5 | once | TRBV27 | TGTGCCAGCAGTCTAGCGGGAGGGCCGCAAGAGACCCAGTACTTC | CASSLAGGPQETQYF
TRBD1 | TRBJ2-7 | NA | TRBV11-1 | TGTGCCAGCAGCGTCGACGCGGGACAGGGGGCGTGGGAGCAGTACTTC | CASSVDAGQGAWEQYF
NA | TRBJ1-1 | once | TRBV29-1 | TGCAGCGTTCGAATATTCAGGGGTGGACAAGCTTTCTTT | CSVRIFRGGQAFF
TRBD2 | TRBJ2-7 | NA | TRBV6-5 | TGTGCCACCCGCCCTAGCGGGATACGCTACGAGCAGTACTTC | CATRPSGIRYEQYF
TRBD1 | TRBJ2-1 | NA | TRBV27 | TGTGCCAGCAGTTTAGGACAGGGGGCAGATGAGCAGTTCTTC | CASSLGQGADEQFF
TRBD1 | TRBJ1-5 | NA | TRBV19 | TGTGCCAGTAGGGCCGACAGGGGTGGAAATCAGCCCCAGCATTTT | CASRADRGGNQPQHF
TRBD2 | TRBJ2-1 | few | TRBV18 | TGTGCCAGCTCACCACCCCCGTCACTAGCGGGAGGAAGCGGACACAATGAGCAGTTCTTC | CASSPPPSLAGGSGHNEQFF
NA | TRBJ1-1 | NA | TRBV5-6 | TGTGCCAGCAGCCTACAGCTCGCCACTGAAGCTTTCTTT | CASSLQLATEAFF
NA | TRBJ2-3 | NA | TRBV6-1 | TGTGCCAGCAGTATCGGGGATACGCAGTATTTT | CASSIGDTQYF
TRBD2 | TRBJ2-3 | NA | TRBV7-2 | TGTGCCAGCAGTACCGGGACTACTAGCACAGATACGCAGTATTTT | CASSTGTTSTDTQYF
NA | TRBJ2-7 | few | TRBV19 | TGTGCCAGTAGGATGCGGGACGGCTATTACGAGCAGTACTTC | CASRMRDGYYEQYF
NA | TRBJ1-1 | once | TRBV15 | TGTGCCACCAGCAGAGACCCGGTGGGAGGTGAAGCTTTCTTT | CATSRDPVGGEAFF
NA | TRBJ1-1 | NA | TRBV28 | TGTGCCAGCATTCGGTATGAGAACACTGAAGCTTTCTTT | CASIRYENTEAFF
NA | TRBJ2-2 | few | TRBV4-2 | TGTGCCAGCAGCCAAGTGGATAGCGGCAGCGGGGAGCTGTTTTTT | CASSQVDSGSGELFF
TRBD1 | TRBJ2-7 | NA | TRBV28 | TGTGCCAGCAGGGACAGGGGTAGGGCCTACGAGCAGTACTTC | CASRDRGRAYEQYF
NA | TRBJ1-4 | few | TRBV4-1 | TGCGCCAGCAGCAGGCAGGGGGAAAAACTGTTTTTT | CASSRQGEKLFF
TRBD2 | TRBJ2-2 | few | TRBV5-1 | TGCGCCAGCAGCTTGTCCTTAGCGGGAGCCGGGGAGCTGTTTTTT | CASSLSLAGAGELFF
NA | TRBJ1-4 | NA | TRBV7-9 | TGTGCCAGCAGCTTAGTGGCTGAAAAACTGTTTTTT | CASSLVAEKLFF
TRBD2 | TRBJ2-1 | NA | TRBV10-1 | TGCGCCAGCAGTGGGACTAGCGGGAGCCATGAGCAGTTCTTC | CASSGTSGSHEQFF
NA | TRBJ2-7 | NA | TRBV7-9 | TGTGCCAGCAGCTTCCCTGATCTTAGGGGGTACGAGCAGTACTTC | CASSFPDLRGYEQYF
NA | TRBJ1-1 | NA | TRBV5-1 | TGCGCCAGCAGCTTGCTTGCCCGAAGCAGGGCAAACACTGAAGCTTTCTTT | CASSLLARSRANTEAFF
NA | TRBJ2-5 | NA | TRBV7-2 | TGTGCCAGCAGCTTAGGTCCCGCCGGAGAGACCCAGTACTTC | CASSLGPAGETQYF
TRBD1 | TRBJ1-2 | NA | TRBV27 | TGTGCCAGCACCTCGACAGGGTTGGGCGGCTACACCTTC | CASTSTGLGGYTF
NA | TRBJ1-1 | NA | TRBV15 | TGTGCCACCAGCAACAAACCGAACACTGAAGCTTTCTTT | CATSNKPNTEAFF
NA | TRBJ1-5 | NA | TRBV7-2 | TGTGCCAGCAGGGGGGGGTCAGGGGTCGGCCAGCCCCAGCATTTT | CASRGGSGVGQPQHF
TRBD1 | TRBJ1-2 | few | TRBV28 | TGTGCCAGCAGTTCTCACATCCCGGACCCTGCGCACAGGGGGTCCAACTATGGCTACACCTTC | CASSSHIPDPAHRGSNYGYTF
TRBD1 | TRBJ1-2 | NA | TRBV5-4 | TGTGCCAGCAGCTTCGGGACAGGCTATGGCTACACCTTC | CASSFGTGYGYTF
NA | TRBJ2-7 | NA | TRBV5-6 | TGTGCCAGCAACAGGGGAGGCTACGAGCAGTACTTC | CASNRGGYEQYF
TRBD1 | TRBJ1-5 | NA | TRBV18 | TGTGCCAGCTCACGGGGACAGGTCACCAATCAGCCCCAGCATTTT | CASSRGQVTNQPQHF
TRBD1 | TRBJ1-5 | NA | TRBV7-8 | TGTGCCAGCAGCTCCCCTCTGGACAGGGGTCAGCCCCAGCATTTT | CASSSPLDRGQPQHF
TRBD2 | TRBJ2-2 | NA | TRBV7-9 | TGTGCCAGCAGCTTAGCGGGGACTAGCGGGGCGACCGGGGAGCTGTTTTTT | CASSLAGTSGATGELFF
NA | TRBJ2-7 | NA | TRBV9 | TGTGCCAGCAGCGTAGGAGACAGGTTGCCCTACGAGCAGTACTTC | CASSVGDRLPYEQYF
NA | TRBJ1-1 | NA | TRBV11-2 | TGTGCCAGCAGCTTCCAGCGGATGAACACTGAAGCTTTCTTT | CASSFQRMNTEAFF
TRBD1 | TRBJ2-7 | NA | TRBV30 | TGTGCCTGGAGTGGGCAGGGGGCACCCCCCTACGAGCAGTACTTC | CAWSGQGAPPYEQYF
TRBD1 | TRBJ2-5 | few | TRBV5-4 | TGTGCCAGCAGCAGTTTAGACAGGGTGAGGAGAGAGACCCAGTACTTC | CASSSLDRVRRETQYF
NA | TRBJ2-5 | NA | TRBV28 | TGTGCCAGCAGGACCAGGTTCCTCGAGACCCAGTACTTC | CASRTRFLETQYF
TRBD2 | TRBJ2-5 | few | TRBV2 | TGTGCCAGCACCCGGGAGGCCAGAACAGGACTAGCGGGACCACAAGAGACCCAGTACTTC | CASTREARTGLAGPQETQYF
NA | TRBJ2-1 | NA | TRBV14 | TGTGCCAGCAGCTTTCCAGGGGCAGGGCAGTTCTTC | CASSFPGAGQFF
TRBD2 | TRBJ2-2 | NA | TRBV11-3 | TGTGCCAGCAGCCGCGGACTAGCGGGAGGTATCGGGGAGCTGTTTTTT | CASSRGLAGGIGELFF
NA | TRBJ1-1 | NA | TRBV11-3 | TGTGCCAGCAGCTTAGAACAGAAAGGCAAAGCTTTCTTT | CASSLEQKGKAFF